The 26 T cell receptor beta chains presented below share a single source sample, sequenced in a study of PD-1 blockade in mismatch repair-deficient tumors. Generated by immunoSEQ multiplex PCR, the TCRdb table keeps only in-frame clones and is missing some. The repertoire has approximately 130,000 clones, approximately 90% of them found once; the top ten carry roughly 12%. This specimen consisted of peripheral blood, obtained 44 weeks after starting pembrolizumab. These receptors all stem from an adult with mismatch repair-deficient cancer.

Regarding this clone: The sample holds other DNA sequences that translate to the same CDR3. This chain connects TRBV9 to TRBJ1-1; D not resolved. CDR1 and CDR2 from the germline V gene are SGDLS and YYNGEE. The CDR3 sequence is 14 residues long. V lost 3 bases and J 3 bases, leaving 12 bases between the germline ends. The CDR3 DNA follows: TGTGCCAGCAGCGCCTCCGGGTATGACACTGAAGCTTTCTTT. Translated: CASSASGYDTEAFF.

This clone was recorded once. Here the CDR3 reads CASSPRGPYEQYF. In nucleotides, the CDR3 is TGTGCCAGCAGCCCCCGGGGCCCCTACGAGCAGTACTTC. The V and J genes are TRBV5-6 and TRBJ2-7, with D perhaps assigned TRBD1 or TRBD2 (5 bases each). Germline-derived CDR1 and CDR2 are SGHDT and YYEEEE. V lost 4 bases and J lost 2, with 10 bases in between. The CDR3 is 13 residues long.

This chain connects TRBV4-2 to TRBJ2-7; a weak D match, TRBD2 (6 bases). Germline CDR1 reads LGHNA; CDR2 reads YNFKEQ. The CDR3 loop spans 15 amino acids. V lost 0 bases and J 1 base, leaving 10 bases between the germline ends. The CDR3 region is CASSQDLAGSYEQYF. The DNA for the CDR3 is TGTGCCAGCAGCCAAGATCTGGCGGGGTCCTACGAGCAGTACTTC.

The chain carries TRBV6-5 and TRBJ2-2, with D maybe TRBD1 (5 bases). Per germline, CDR1 MNHEY and CDR2 SVGAGI. This CDR3 is built from 14 residues. Trimming cost V 6 bases and J 0 bases, with 8 bases left between them. This CDR3 is CASSPTANTGELFF. The CDR3 bases are TGTGCCAGCAGCCCGACAGCGAACACCGGGGAGCTGTTTTTT.

The gene calls are TRBV7-2 and TRBJ2-5, with 7 bases lining up with TRBD2. V shed 5 bases, J shed 2 bases, and the junction held 5 bases outside the gene matches. CDR1 and CDR2 (germline): SGHTA, FQGNSA. The CDR3 spans 14 residues. In DNA, the CDR3 is TGTGCCAGCAGCCGAGCGGGGCGGCAAGAGACCCAGTACTTC. It codes for CASSRAGRQETQYF.

The rearrangement links TRBV4-1 to TRBJ2-7; 16 bases are shared with TRBD2. Trimming at V came to 3 bases and at J to 0 bases, leaving 2 bases not matched to a gene. The germline gives CDR1 MGHRA, CDR2 YSYEKL. CDR3 length equals 17 residues. The CDR3 DNA reads TGCGCCAGCAGCCACGGGACTAGCGGGAGGGCCTCCTACGAGCAGTACTTC. Its protein is CASSHGTSGRASYEQYF.

The rearrangement joins TRBV19 to TRBJ2-2, with D perhaps matching TRBD2 (5 bases). The V and J ends lost 6 bases and 7 bases respectively, with 12 bases between them. This CDR3 comprises 13 residues. The germline gives CDR1 LNHDA, CDR2 SQIVND (reference sequence). This chain's CDR3 is CASRTPSGGELFF. The CDR3 DNA reads TGTGCCAGTAGGACCCCGAGCGGCGGGGAGCTGTTTTTT. Combining the CDR3 with reference TRBV19 and TRBJ2-2 gives the whole variable domain DGGITQSPKYLFRKEGQNVTLSCEQNLNHDAMYWYRQDPGQGLRLIYYSQIVNDFQKGDIAEGYSVSREKKESFPLTVTSAQKNPTAFYLCASRTPSGGELFFGEGSRLTVL.

The chain carries TRBV28 and TRBJ1-5; D call uncertain. The CDR3 is 15 residues long. V lost 3 bases and J lost 5, with 14 bases in between. The germline CDR1 and CDR2 sequences are MDHEN and SYDVKM. The CDR3 region has the DNA TGTGCCAGCAGTTTCGTCCTCCACTCCTATCAGCCCCAGCATTTT. This codes for CASSFVLHSYQPQHF.

CDR3 region: CASSEQRDQPQHF. CDR3 nucleotides: TGCGCCAGCAGTGAACAGAGGGATCAGCCCCAGCATTTT. The chain couples TRBV10-2 to TRBJ1-5, with D uncertain. The V end lost 3 bases, the J end lost 5 bases, and 8 bases lay between the germline ends. The CDR3 extends over 13 amino acids. Germline V lookup: CDR1 WSHSY, CDR2 SAAADI.

The chain links TRBV5-4 to TRBJ2-6; D not resolved. The CDR3 is 19 amino acids. V lost 3 bases and J lost 0, with 19 bases in between. Germline CDR1 reads SGHNT; CDR2 reads YYREEE (reference sequence). The CDR3 region is CASSSPLGGPISGANVLTF. In DNA, the CDR3 is TGTGCCAGCAGCTCCCCTTTGGGCGGCCCTATCTCTGGGGCCAACGTCCTGACTTTC.

This chain uses TRBV25-1 with TRBJ1-1, with 7 positions matching TRBD1. Germline V gene data show CDR1 as MGHDK and CDR2 as SYGVNS. Trimming removed 3 bases from V and 6 bases from J; junction bases left unmatched: 10. The CDR3 length is 15 residues. The CDR3: CASSEAGQLRPEAFF. DNA for the CDR3: TGTGCCAGCAGTGAGGCGGGACAGCTTCGTCCTGAAGCTTTCTTT.

This clone was counted a single time. A junction end diverges from the germline sequence, so it may reflect a read error. CDR3 amino acids: CASSLGEGGKQETQYF. CDR3 DNA: TGTGCTAGCAGCTTAGGTGAAGGGGGCAAACAAGAGACCCAGTACTTC. The gene calls are TRBV7-7 and TRBJ2-5; 7 nucleotides line up with TRBD1. Germline V gene lookup returns CDR1 SSHAT and CDR2 FNYEAQ (reference sequence). The CDR3 totals 16 residues.

J is TRBJ2-3 and V is TRBV9, with TRBD2 matching 15 bases. With 2 bases clipped from V and 0 bases from J, the junction kept 4 bases outside the gene matches. The CDR3 length is 18 residues. The germline V gene encodes CDR1 SGDLS and CDR2 YYNGEE. CDR3 loop: CASSVGLAGGFSTDTQYF. The CDR3 DNA follows: TGTGCCAGCAGCGTGGGACTAGCGGGAGGCTTTAGCACAGATACGCAGTATTTT.

This rearrangement joins TRBV19 to TRBJ1-2, with D maybe TRBD1 (5 bases). Germline CDR1 is LNHDA and CDR2 is SQIVND (reference sequence). This CDR3 has 14 amino acids. Trimming shortened V by 4 bases and J by 4 bases, and 13 bases separated the two germline ends. CDR3 sequence: CASSSQGLPYGYTF. The CDR3 nucleotides read TGTGCCAGTAGTAGCCAGGGCCTTCCCTATGGCTACACCTTC.

The count of this clone is one. The rearrangement links TRBV28 to TRBJ2-3; no clear D. The ends were cut back, 3 bases at V and 3 bases at J, with 10 bases in the middle. Germline V lookup: CDR1 MDHEN, CDR2 SYDVKM. The CDR3 is 14 residues long. CDR3 DNA sequence: TGTGCCAGCAGTTTCGTAGGACCAACAGATACGCAGTATTTT. It codes for CASSFVGPTDTQYF.

The rearrangement links TRBV4-2 to TRBJ2-1; possible D gene TRBD2, 5 bases. Germline V gene sequence: CDR1 LGHNA, CDR2 YNFKEQ. The CDR3 is made up of 15 amino acids. Trimming pared 3 bases from V and 10 bases from J, leaving 19 bases between. The CDR3 spells CASSHPRSGNSEQFF. As DNA, the CDR3 is TGTGCCAGCAGCCACCCAAGGTCGGGAAACTCGGAGCAGTTCTTC.

The gene calls are TRBV4-1 and TRBJ1-4, with TRBD1 as a possible D gene (6 bases). The CDR3 consists of 18 residues. The ends were cut back, 1 base at V and 8 bases at J, with 23 bases in the middle. The germline V gene encodes CDR1 MGHRA and CDR2 YSYEKL. The CDR3 DNA follows: TGCGCCAGCAGCCAAGTCCTCCAGGTCAGGGGAGAAAGGGAAAAACTGTTTTTT. It codes for CASSQVLQVRGEREKLFF.

V gene TRBV11-3 combines with J gene TRBJ2-5; D not resolved. The CDR3 contains 12 residues. Trimming pared 3 bases from V and 5 bases from J, leaving 7 bases between. Per germline, CDR1 SGHNT and CDR2 YENEEA. This chain's CDR3 is CASSLVVETQYF. CDR3 coding DNA: TGTGCCAGCAGCTTGGTTGTGGAGACCCAGTACTTC.

The chain carries TRBV18 and TRBJ2-7; TRBD2 matches at 10 bases. V was clipped by 2 bases and J by 1 base; unmatched bases: 5. CDR3 length equals 16 residues. The germline V gene has CDR1 KGHSH and CDR2 LQKENI. The CDR3 sequence: CASSPSSLAGSYEQYF. The CDR3 DNA sequence: TGTGCCAGCTCACCAAGTTCACTAGCGGGATCCTACGAGCAGTACTTC.

The sample holds many counts of this clone. The same CDR3 is also encoded by other DNA sequences in this sample. The genes are TRBV6-4 and TRBJ2-1, with no clear D. V was trimmed by 0 bases and J by 3 bases, leaving 3 bases between them. Per the germline V gene, CDR1 is MRHNA and CDR2 is SNTAGT. This CDR3 comprises 13 residues. The CDR3 loop is CASSDSDYNEQFF. The CDR3 DNA reads TGTGCCAGCAGTGACTCGGACTACAATGAGCAGTTCTTC.

The rearrangement joins TRBV7-8 to TRBJ2-3; D not resolved. The V end was cut by 2 bases, the J end by 1 base, with 7 bases between. CDR1 and CDR2 from the germline V gene are SGHVS and FQNEAQ. The CDR3 extends over 14 amino acids. The CDR3 loop is CASSLLAGTDTQYF. For the CDR3, the DNA is TGTGCCAGCAGCTTACTGGCGGGCACAGATACGCAGTATTTT.

In this sample, this clone turned up a few times. The V and J genes are TRBV7-2 and TRBJ2-7, with D possibly being TRBD1 (5 bases). The ends were cut back, 5 bases at V and 6 bases at J, with 14 bases in the middle. The germline gives CDR1 SGHTA, CDR2 FQGNSA. This CDR3 is built from 13 residues. As DNA, the CDR3 is TGTGCCAGCAGCCAAGAGCAGGGTCCCGAGCAGTACTTC. It specifies CASSQEQGPEQYF.

The chain is built from TRBV5-4 and TRBJ2-2; 9 bases line up with TRBD2. Germline trimming cut 4 bases from V and 5 bases from J; bases unmatched to any gene: 12. Per the germline V gene, CDR1 is SGHNT and CDR2 is YYREEE (reference sequence). The CDR3 is made up of 17 amino acids. Here the CDR3 reads CASSPRRGLAETGELFF. CDR3 nucleotide sequence: TGTGCCAGCAGCCCCCGAAGGGGACTAGCTGAAACCGGGGAGCTGTTTTTT.

The CDR3 nucleotides are TGTGCCAGCATCGGGGCGGGACTAGGGGCCTCCAATGAGCAGTTCTTC. Translation: CASIGAGLGASNEQFF. The chain combines TRBV5-6 with TRBJ2-1; 8 nucleotides align to TRBD2. Losses at the gene ends were 6 bases for V and 6 bases for J; bases not matched to a gene: 14. Looked up from germline, CDR1 is SGHDT and CDR2 is YYEEEE. The CDR3 sequence is 16 residues long.

This chain links TRBV27 with TRBJ2-3; D perhaps matches TRBD1 (6 bases). V lost 6 bases, J lost 2 bases, and 18 bases lay in between. CDR3 length equals 16 residues. Germline CDR1 MNHEY, CDR2 SMNVEV (reference sequence). CDR3 DNA: TGTGCCAGCAGCCGGTCCGGGACACTACTCACAGATACGCAGTATTTT. As protein: CASSRSGTLLTDTQYF.

This clone was observed a single time. The gene calls are TRBV6-6 and TRBJ2-3; 11 bases fit TRBD2. Germline assignment: CDR1 MNHNY and CDR2 SVGAGI (reference sequence). J lost 2 bases, V lost 0 bases, and 1 base had no gene match. The CDR3 runs 16 residues. CDR3 nucleotide sequence: TGTGCCAGCAGTTACTCACTAGCGGGGGCCACAGATACGCAGTATTTT. It codes for CASSYSLAGATDTQYF.